What follows are 25 T cell receptor beta chains derived from one specimen sequenced in a study of technical replicates of blood from a few donors. TCRdb's table, derived via immunoSEQ multiplex PCR, lists solely in-frame clones and lacks some. The sample lists some 48,000 clones, around 90% occurring once. Sequencing was done on a sample of PBMCs. The receptors stem from a human donor in good health. Some clones in this sample may be carry-over from other donors' samples.

This clone was counted only a few times. The V gene is TRBV4-2, the J gene TRBJ2-7; D perhaps matches TRBD2 (6 bases). With 1 base removed from V and 0 bases from J, the gap between germline ends came to 16 bases. Germline CDR1 is LGHNA and CDR2 is YNFKEQ. The CDR3 loop spans 17 amino acids. The CDR3 reads CASSQVDYGEDSYEQYF. The CDR3 coding sequence is TGTGCCAGCAGCCAAGTCGACTACGGGGAGGACTCCTACGAGCAGTACTTC.

This chain joins TRBV4-1 and TRBJ2-1, with TRBD2 matching 7 bases. This CDR3 comprises 17 residues. Unmatched junction bases numbered 14, after V lost 3 bases and J lost 6 bases. The V gene's germline CDR1 is MGHRA and CDR2 YSYEKL. CDR3 loop: CASSHRLGGVPVNEQFF. The CDR3 coding sequence is TGCGCCAGCAGCCACCGACTGGGAGGGGTGCCAGTCAATGAGCAGTTCTTC.

This clone was detected only once. This chain joins TRBV7-8 and TRBJ2-7; 9 nucleotides line up with TRBD2. This CDR3 is 14 amino acids long. Germline CDR1 SGHVS, CDR2 FQNEAQ. V lost 4 bases and J lost 1; bases outside the gene matches: 2. CDR3 sequence reads: CASSSTSGSYEQYF. The CDR3 bases are TGTGCCAGCAGCTCAACTAGCGGGTCCTACGAGCAGTACTTC.

This chain links TRBV19 with TRBJ2-7; D gene ambiguous. The CDR3 runs 14 residues. Trimming stripped 3 bases from V and 2 bases from J, with 11 bases between. The germline CDR1 and CDR2 sequences are LNHDA and SQIVND (reference sequence). This chain's CDR3 is CASSIAQMPYEQYF. CDR3 nucleotide sequence: TGTGCCAGTAGTATCGCCCAGATGCCCTACGAGCAGTACTTC.

The rearrangement uses TRBV5-6 and TRBJ2-5; 10 nucleotides line up with TRBD2. This CDR3 is built from 17 residues. The germline gives CDR1 SGHDT, CDR2 YYEEEE. V gave up 1 base and J gave up 6 bases; unmatched junction bases: 12. CDR3 DNA: TGTGCCAGCAGCTTGACCCGGGGGGCTAGCGGGAGACAGACCCAGTACTTC. Its translation: CASSLTRGASGRQTQYF.

This clone was detected only once. This chain connects TRBV29-1 to TRBJ1-2; 9 positions match TRBD1. Germline CDR1 reads SQVTM; CDR2 reads ANQGSEA. J gave up 1 base and V 6 bases, and 6 bases lay outside the gene matches. The CDR3 runs 14 residues. Here the CDR3 DNA reads TGCAGCGTAGAGTCGGACAGGGGTAACTATGGCTACACCTTC. This translates into CSVESDRGNYGYTF. The full variable domain, in which reference TRBV29-1 and TRBJ1-2 provide the parts outside the CDR3, is SAVISQKPSRDICQRGTSLTIQCQVDSQVTMMFWYRQQPGQSLTLIATANQGSEATYESGFVIDKFPISRPNLTFSTLTVSNMSPEDSSIYLCSVESDRGNYGYTFGSGTRLTVV.

This CDR3 reads CASRLLAKNEKLFF. The CDR3 region has the DNA TGTGCCAGCAGACTGCTCGCCAAAAATGAAAAACTGTTTTTT. The chain joins TRBV6-5 to TRBJ1-4, with D hard to call. This CDR3 spans 14 amino acids. The V end lost 6 bases, the J end lost 5 bases, and 13 bases lay between the germline ends. Germline loops: CDR1 MNHEY, CDR2 SVGAGI.

The CDR3 DNA is TGTGCCAGCAGCGTCTTCAAGGGGGACACCGGGGAGCTGTTTTTT. It yields the protein CASSVFKGDTGELFF. The J gene is TRBJ2-2, the V gene TRBV9; D may be TRBD1 (6 bases). Between the trimmed V and J ends, which lost 2 bases and 3 bases, there was a span of 11 bases. The germline gives CDR1 SGDLS, CDR2 YYNGEE. The length of the CDR3 is 15 residues.

The rearrangement joins TRBV7-9 to TRBJ2-3; 8 bases line up with TRBD2. CDR1 and CDR2 from the germline V gene are SEHNR and FQNEAQ (reference sequence). The CDR3 covers 16 residues. The trim removed 4 bases at V and 2 bases at J, leaving 8 bases unmatched. The CDR3 coding sequence is TGTGCCAGCAGCTCAGGGGTAGCGGGAAACACAGATACGCAGTATTTT. Protein product: CASSSGVAGNTDTQYF. The full variable domain, completed using reference TRBV7-9 and TRBJ2-3, is DTGVSQNPRHKITKRGQNVTFRCDPISEHNRLYWYRQTLGQGPEFLTYFQNEAQLEKSRLLSDRFSAERPKGSFSTLEIQRTEQGDSAMYLCASSSGVAGNTDTQYFGPGTRLTVL.

The chain joins TRBV29-1 to TRBJ2-5; TRBD2 aligns across 11 bases. Germline V gene sequence: CDR1 SQVTM, CDR2 ANQGSEA. This CDR3 comprises 13 residues. The ends lost 7 bases at V and 5 bases at J; junction bases unmatched: 6. CDR3 sequence: CSGRTSGLETQYF. The CDR3 region has the DNA TGCAGCGGGCGGACTAGCGGGTTGGAGACCCAGTACTTC.

J is TRBJ2-1 and V is TRBV5-4; 7 bases align to TRBD1. Germline V gene sequence: CDR1 SGHNT, CDR2 YYREEE (reference sequence). The CDR3 length is 14 residues. Trimming at V came to 4 bases and at J to 4 bases, leaving 5 bases not matched to a gene. The CDR3 reads CASSQTGRYNEQFF. The DNA of the CDR3 is TGTGCCAGCAGCCAGACAGGGCGTTACAATGAGCAGTTCTTC. Variable domain in full (rest from reference TRBV5-4 and TRBJ2-1): ETGVTQSPTHLIKTRGQQVTLRCSSQSGHNTVSWYQQALGQGPQFIFQYYREEENGRGNFPPRFSGLQFPNYSSELNVNALELDDSALYLCASSQTGRYNEQFFGPGTRLTVL.

This rearrangement joins TRBV27 to TRBJ2-7; TRBD1 might be the D (5 bases). Germline-derived CDR1 and CDR2 are MNHEY and SMNVEV (reference sequence). V lost 5 bases and J lost 5, with 10 bases in between. The CDR3 totals 12 residues. Here the CDR3 DNA reads TGTGCCAGCAGTAAAACAGGAGACGAGCAGTACTTC. It yields the protein CASSKTGDEQYF.

This rearrangement joins TRBV5-6 to TRBJ2-5, with D perhaps TRBD2 (5 bases). The CDR3 loop spans 14 amino acids. The V end lost 0 bases, the J end lost 5 bases, and 11 bases lay between the germline ends. Germline CDR1 SGHDT, CDR2 YYEEEE. CDR3 sequence reads: CASSLELAGETQYF. Written as DNA, the CDR3 is TGTGCCAGCAGCTTGGAGCTAGCCGGGGAGACCCAGTACTTC. The full variable domain, in which reference TRBV5-6 and TRBJ2-5 provide the parts outside the CDR3, is DAGVTQSPTHLIKTRGQQVTLRCSPKSGHDTVSWYQQALGQGPQFIFQYYEEEERQRGNFPDRFSGHQFPNYSSELNVNALLLGDSALYLCASSLELAGETQYFGPGTRLLVL.

The table lists this clone with a count of one. The chain recombines TRBV9 with TRBJ2-7; TRBD1 might be the D (5 bases). The germline gives CDR1 SGDLS, CDR2 YYNGEE. V was clipped by 4 bases and J by 6 bases, with 11 bases between them. The CDR3 has 12 residues. CDR3 bases: TGTGCCAGCAGCTCCCAGGGCGGCGAGCAGTACTTC. It encodes CASSSQGGEQYF.

Here the CDR3 DNA reads TGTGCCAGCAGCCAAGATGGGCCCAGCACAGATACGCAGTATTTT. Amino acid sequence: CASSQDGPSTDTQYF. The rearrangement links TRBV4-2 to TRBJ2-3; D gene ambiguous. This CDR3 is built from 15 residues. Trimming took off 0 bases at V and 0 bases at J, with 7 bases between the two ends. Germline V lookup: CDR1 LGHNA, CDR2 YNFKEQ.

The rearrangement uses TRBV7-6 and TRBJ2-5; TRBD2 aligns across 9 bases. J was trimmed by 2 bases and V by 5 bases; bases with no gene match: 6. In germline, CDR1 is SGHVS, CDR2 FNYEAQ. This CDR3 has 15 residues. The CDR3 here is CASSPTTSGQETQYF. The CDR3 DNA reads as TGTGCCAGCAGCCCAACGACTAGCGGACAAGAGACCCAGTACTTC.

This clone appeared once. This sequence joins TRBV7-2 and TRBJ1-2; perhaps TRBD1 as D (5 bases). Trimming took 0 bases from V and 4 from J, leaving 12 bases between them. The CDR3 has 15 amino acids. The V gene's germline CDR1 is SGHTA and CDR2 FQGNSA. The CDR3 nucleotides read TGTGCCAGCAGCTTAGCGCTAGGGGAAAGCTATGGCTACACCTTC. It specifies CASSLALGESYGYTF.

This clone showed up just once. This rearrangement joins TRBV5-8 to TRBJ1-2; tentative D call: TRBD1 (6 bases). The germline CDR1 and CDR2 sequences are SGHTS and YDEGEE. The CDR3 length is 16 residues. V lost 1 base and J lost 1, with 14 bases in between. The CDR3 nucleotides are TGTGCCAGCAGCTTGCTCGGGGGGCACTATAACTATGGCTACACCTTC. It yields the protein CASSLLGGHYNYGYTF.

This chain uses TRBV7-8 with TRBJ1-1; 7 bases match TRBD1. The germline gives CDR1 SGHVS, CDR2 FQNEAQ. The ends lost 3 bases at V and 5 bases at J; junction bases unmatched: 21. The CDR3 is 19 amino acids. The CDR3 region is CASSFPRQTGRLRKTEAFF. CDR3 coding DNA: TGTGCCAGCAGCTTCCCAAGACAGACAGGGCGATTAAGGAAAACTGAAGCTTTCTTT.

The V and J genes are TRBV6-6 and TRBJ2-3, with 8 bases identical to TRBD1. CDR3 length: 15 residues. CDR1 is MNHNY and CDR2 is SVGAGI in the germline V gene (reference sequence). The junction had 4 bases not matched to a gene; V was cut back by 5 bases and J by 0 bases. CDR3 protein: CASSPRTGSTDTQYF. DNA of the CDR3: TGTGCCAGCAGTCCCCGGACAGGGAGCACAGATACGCAGTATTTT.

The chain joins TRBV4-3 to TRBJ1-6; a possible D gene is TRBD1 (5 bases). Germline values: CDR1 LGHNA, CDR2 YSLEER. Trimming left V 4 bases short and J 7 bases short, with 17 bases between. There are 16 residues in the CDR3. In DNA form, the CDR3 reads TGCGCCAGCAGCCCTACTTCGACAGTTGGCAATTCACCCCTCCACTTT. It specifies CASSPTSTVGNSPLHF.

The chain joins TRBV5-4 to TRBJ2-1, with 14 bases fitting TRBD2. This CDR3 spans 18 amino acids. Germline CDR1 and CDR2: SGHNT and YYREEE (reference sequence). Trimming took 4 bases from V and 4 from J; bases not matched to a gene: 10. The CDR3 is CASSGGTSGGRVYNEQFF. The CDR3 coding sequence is TGTGCCAGCAGCGGCGGGACTAGCGGGGGAAGAGTTTACAATGAGCAGTTCTTC.

The chain links TRBV30 to TRBJ2-7; 10 bases map to TRBD1. V lost 5 bases, J lost 3 bases, and 4 bases stayed unmatched. CDR3 length equals 13 residues. Looked up from germline, CDR1 is GTSNPN and CDR2 is SVGIG (reference sequence). The CDR3 DNA reads as TGTGCCTGGGACTGGACAGGGGGCTACGAGCAGTACTTC. Protein sequence: CAWDWTGGYEQYF.

The V and J genes are TRBV7-9 and TRBJ1-2, with D perhaps TRBD1 (5 bases). The CDR3 spans 14 residues. CDR1 and CDR2 from the germline V gene are SEHNR and FQNEAQ (reference sequence). V gave up 7 bases and J gave up 0 bases, with 12 bases separating them. CDR3 DNA: TGTGCCAGCACCGGGGGGGTAACTAACTATGGCTACACCTTC. It yields the protein CASTGGVTNYGYTF. Variable domain in full (rest from reference TRBV7-9 and TRBJ1-2): DTGVSQNPRHKITKRGQNVTFRCDPISEHNRLYWYRQTLGQGPEFLTYFQNEAQLEKSRLLSDRFSAERPKGSFSTLEIQRTEQGDSAMYLCASTGGVTNYGYTFGSGTRLTVV.

V gene TRBV11-2 combines with J gene TRBJ2-3, with 10 positions matching TRBD2. The J segment lost 6 bases and the V segment lost 3 bases, leaving 12 bases of the junction unmatched. Germline V gene sequence: CDR1 SGHAT, CDR2 FQNNGV. The CDR3 extends over 17 amino acids. The CDR3 spells CASSFSGSGGMGDTQYF. Here the CDR3 DNA reads TGTGCCAGCAGCTTTTCGGGTAGCGGGGGGATGGGGGATACGCAGTATTTT.